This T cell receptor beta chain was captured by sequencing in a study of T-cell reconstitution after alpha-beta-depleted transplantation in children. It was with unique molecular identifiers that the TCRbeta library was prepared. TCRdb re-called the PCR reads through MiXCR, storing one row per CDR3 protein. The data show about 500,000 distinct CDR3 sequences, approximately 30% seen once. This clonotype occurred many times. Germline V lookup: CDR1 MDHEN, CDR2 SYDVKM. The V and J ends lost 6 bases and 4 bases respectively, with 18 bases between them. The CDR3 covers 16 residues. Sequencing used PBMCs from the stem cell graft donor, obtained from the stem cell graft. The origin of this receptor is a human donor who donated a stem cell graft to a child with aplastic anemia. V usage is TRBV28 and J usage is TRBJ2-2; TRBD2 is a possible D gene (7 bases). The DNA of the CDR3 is TGTGCCAGCAGCGCGGCGGGGGCGGACAGCACCGGGGAGCTGTTTTTT. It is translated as CASSAAGADSTGELFF.